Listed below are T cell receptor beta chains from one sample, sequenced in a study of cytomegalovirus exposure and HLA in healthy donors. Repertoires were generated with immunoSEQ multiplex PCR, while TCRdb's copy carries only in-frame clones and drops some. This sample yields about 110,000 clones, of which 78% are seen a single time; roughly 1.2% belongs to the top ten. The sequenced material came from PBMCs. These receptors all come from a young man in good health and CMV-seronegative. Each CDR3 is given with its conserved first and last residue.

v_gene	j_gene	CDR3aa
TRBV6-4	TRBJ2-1	CASLRGVAGYNEQFF
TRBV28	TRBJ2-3	CAIKGLAGGPQYF
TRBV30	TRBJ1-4	CAWRDRGTNEKLFF
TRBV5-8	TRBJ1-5	CASSLVEGAGQPQHF
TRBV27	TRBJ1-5	CASSLLSSQPQHF
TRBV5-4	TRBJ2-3	CASKKLAGDTQYF
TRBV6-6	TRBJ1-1	CASNDREATEAFF
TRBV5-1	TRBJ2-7	CASSLGAVGSYEQYF
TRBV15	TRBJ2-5	CATSKLMGQLETQYF
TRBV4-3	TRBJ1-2	CASSQDPYRACGYTF
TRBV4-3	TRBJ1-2	CASSQEGDSHYLYGYTF
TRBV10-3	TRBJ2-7	CAISAPTPNSYEQYF
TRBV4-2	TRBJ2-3	CASSQGLAGTDTQYF
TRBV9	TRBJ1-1	CASSSTGGNTEAFF
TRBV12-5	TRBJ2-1	CASVTSGGDNEQFF
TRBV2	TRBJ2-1	CASTSPGHNEQFF
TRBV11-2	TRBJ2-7	CASSLDPYEQYF
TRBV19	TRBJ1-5	CASSSSGTGGGSNQPQHF
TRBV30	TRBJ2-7	CAWCSGTGTYEQYF
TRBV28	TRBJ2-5	CASSSGAAQETQYF
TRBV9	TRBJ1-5	CASSRAAGPDQPQHF
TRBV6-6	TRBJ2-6	CASSFSSGANVLTF
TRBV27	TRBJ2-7	CASSLWESSYEQYF